This T cell receptor (beta chain) stems from a study of cytomegalovirus exposure and HLA in healthy donors. Study-level results: Investigators reported 164 TCR beta chains as tied to cytomegalovirus. Equally common other TCR beta chains were less clonally expanded than HLA-associated ones, a later analysis found. Solely CMV serostatus was available to characterize immune exposure.

The donors were healthy bone marrow donors. The CDR3 covers 13 residues. V lost 5 bases and J lost 8, with 14 bases in between. CDR1 is SGHNT and CDR2 is YYREEE in the germline V gene (reference sequence). The sample holds one count of this clone. The antigen is undetermined. PCR used 60 Vbeta primers and 13 Jbeta primers. Clones were read by immunoSEQ multiplex PCR, and TCRdb kept only the in-frame ones, dropping some. The table lists approximately 200,000 clones, about 80% of them singletons. The source is a woman aged 25 to 39 in good health and CMV-seropositive. Source material: PBMCs. The J gene is TRBJ2-1, the V gene TRBV5-4; D not resolved. This CDR3 reads CASSSTGRDEQFF. In DNA, the CDR3 is TGTGCCAGCAGTAGTACGGGTCGAGATGAGCAGTTCTTC.